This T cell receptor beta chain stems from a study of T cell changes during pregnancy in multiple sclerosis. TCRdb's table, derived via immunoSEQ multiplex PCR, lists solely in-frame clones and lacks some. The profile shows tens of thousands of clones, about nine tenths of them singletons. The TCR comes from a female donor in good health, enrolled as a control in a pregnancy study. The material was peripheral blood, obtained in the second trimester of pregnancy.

Here the CDR3 reads CASSYPEGGEQFF. The DNA for the CDR3 is TGTGCCAGCAGTTATCCAGAGGGCGGGGAGCAGTTCTTC. The chain recombines TRBV27 with TRBJ2-1; TRBD2 might be the D (5 bases). The CDR3 loop spans 13 amino acids. The germline CDR1 and CDR2 sequences are MNHEY and SMNVEV (reference sequence). V lost 4 bases to trimming and J lost 10 bases, with 14 bases between them.